These 2 T cell receptor beta chains share one sample of origin, sequenced in a study. TCRdb reprocessed the RT-PCR reads via MiXCR and lists one record per CDR3 protein. The sample shows about 680,000 distinct CDR3 sequences, 11% to 15% of them seen only once. Sequences were obtained from memory CD4+ T cells from blood. These receptor sequences come from a female donor in good health, serving as a healthy control.

The CDR3: CASSLTGGVLSPLHF. The DNA for the CDR3 is TGTGCCAGCAGTTTAACGGGTGGAGTGCTTTCACCCCTCCACTTT. The chain couples TRBV27 to TRBJ1-6; D is unresolved. The CDR3 has 15 residues. V was shortened by 2 bases and J by 9 bases, with 14 bases between the two germline ends. The germline gives CDR1 MNHEY, CDR2 SMNVEV (reference sequence).

This clonotype was observed a handful of times. The chain uses TRBV20-1 and TRBJ2-3, with D possibly TRBD1 on 5 matching bases. The germline gives CDR1 DFQATT, CDR2 SNEGSKA (reference sequence). The CDR3 is made up of 16 amino acids. The V end lost 0 bases, the J end lost 2 bases, and 15 bases lay between the germline ends. In DNA, the CDR3 is TGCAGTGCTAGAGATATGGACAAGTCCCTCACAGATACGCAGTATTTT. Translated, it gives CSARDMDKSLTDTQYF.